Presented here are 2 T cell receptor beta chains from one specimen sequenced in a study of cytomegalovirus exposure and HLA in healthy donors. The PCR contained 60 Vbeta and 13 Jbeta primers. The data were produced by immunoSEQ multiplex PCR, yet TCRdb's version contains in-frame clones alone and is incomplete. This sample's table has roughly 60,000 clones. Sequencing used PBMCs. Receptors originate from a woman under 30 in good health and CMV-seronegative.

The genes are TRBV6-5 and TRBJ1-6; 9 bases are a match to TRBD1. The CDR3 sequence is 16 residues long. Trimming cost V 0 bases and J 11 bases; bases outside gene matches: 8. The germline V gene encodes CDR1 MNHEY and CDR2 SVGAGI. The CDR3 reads CASSYSGTGMAAPLHF. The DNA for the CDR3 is TGTGCCAGCAGTTACTCTGGGACAGGGATGGCAGCACCCCTCCACTTT.

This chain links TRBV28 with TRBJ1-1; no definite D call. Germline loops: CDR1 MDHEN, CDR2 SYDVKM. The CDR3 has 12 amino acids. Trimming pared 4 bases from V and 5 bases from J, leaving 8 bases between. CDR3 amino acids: CASSYSGTEAFF. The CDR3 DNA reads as TGTGCCAGCAGTTATTCGGGTACTGAAGCTTTCTTT. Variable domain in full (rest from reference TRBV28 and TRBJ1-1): DVKVTQSSRYLVKRTGEKVFLECVQDMDHENMFWYRQDPGLGLRLIYFSYDVKMKEKGDIPEGYSVSREKKERFSLILESASTNQTSMYLCASSYSGTEAFFGQGTRLTVV.